The TCR beta chain under discussion was sequenced for a study of blood T cells in healthy people across ages. Using a J-beta primer mix together with a sample-barcoded 5' primer, a second PCR was run for roughly 6 to 12 cycles. TCRdb itself ran the 5' RACE reads through MiXCR, one entry per CDR3 protein. The table lists about 560,000 distinct CDR3 sequences, about 27% of them singletons. CDR3 size: 13 residues. The germline V gene encodes CDR1 MNHEY and CDR2 SMNVEV (reference sequence). The data also belong to a second study, concerning T cells of mothers and their children.

The sequence was obtained from a boy younger than 10 in good health. Material: blood. The V call is TRBV27, the J call TRBJ2-5, with D perhaps given as TRBD1 or TRBD2 (5 bases each). The J call may be wrong; the DNA end is better matched by TRBJ2-1. CDR3 DNA: TGTGCCAGCGGGACCAGTGGTCTGGATGAGCAGTTCTTC. It yields the protein CASGTSGLDEQFF.